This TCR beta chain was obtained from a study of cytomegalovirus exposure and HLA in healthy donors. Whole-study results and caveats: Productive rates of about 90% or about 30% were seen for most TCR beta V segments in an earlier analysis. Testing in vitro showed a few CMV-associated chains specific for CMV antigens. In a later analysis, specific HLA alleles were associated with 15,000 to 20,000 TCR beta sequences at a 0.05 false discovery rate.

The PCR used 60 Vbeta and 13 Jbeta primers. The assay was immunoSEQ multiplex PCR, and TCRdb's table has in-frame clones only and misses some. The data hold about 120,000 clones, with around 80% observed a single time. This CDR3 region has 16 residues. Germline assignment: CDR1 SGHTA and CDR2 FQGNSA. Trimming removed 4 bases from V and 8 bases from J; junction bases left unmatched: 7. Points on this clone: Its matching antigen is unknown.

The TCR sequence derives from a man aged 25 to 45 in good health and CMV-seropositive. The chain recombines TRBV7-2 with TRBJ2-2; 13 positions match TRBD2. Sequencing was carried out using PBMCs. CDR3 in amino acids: CASSSTTGLAGGELFF. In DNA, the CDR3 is TGTGCCAGCAGCTCCACCACGGGACTAGCGGGGGGGGAGCTGTTTTTT.